These 10 T cell receptor beta chains came from one sample sequenced in a study of T cell responses to AZD1222 COVID-19 vaccine. Repertoires were generated with immunoSEQ multiplex PCR, while TCRdb's copy carries only in-frame clones and drops some. Among 95,000 to 100,000 clones listed, 80% to 90% were seen once. This specimen consisted of peripheral blood, obtained on day 0 of AZD1222 vaccination. These receptor sequences come from an adult in good health.

The rearrangement uses TRBV6-5 and TRBJ1-1; D is possibly TRBD1 (6 bases). CDR3 size: 14 residues. V lost 2 bases and J 4 bases, leaving 11 bases between the germline ends. The germline V gene has CDR1 MNHEY and CDR2 SVGAGI. The CDR3 coding sequence is TGTGCCAGCAGTTACCGGACAGCCTTCACTGAAGCTTTCTTT. As protein: CASSYRTAFTEAFF.

This clone showed up just once. V usage is TRBV11-2 and J usage is TRBJ1-1, with 9 bases lining up with TRBD1. Germline CDR1 and CDR2: SGHAT and FQNNGV. The CDR3 is 11 amino acids. V dropped 4 bases and J dropped 11; count of bases not matched to a gene: 2. This CDR3 reads CASSWTGVAFF. CDR3 sequence (DNA): TGTGCCAGCAGCTGGACAGGGGTGGCTTTCTTT.

The chain combines TRBV18 with TRBJ2-3, with 12 bases lining up with TRBD2. From germline, CDR1 is KGHSH and CDR2 LQKENI. This CDR3 has 15 amino acids. V gave up 9 bases and J gave up 3 bases; unmatched junction bases: 7. CDR3 region: CASVWTSGETDTQYF. DNA of the CDR3: TGTGCCAGTGTCTGGACTAGCGGGGAGACAGATACGCAGTATTTT.

V usage is TRBV7-9 and J usage is TRBJ2-1; D remains unclear. Germline CDR1 SEHNR, CDR2 FQNEAQ (reference sequence). Trimming took off 1 base at V and 1 base at J, with 8 bases between the two ends. There are 15 residues in the CDR3. The CDR3 reads CASSLGQQSYNEQFF. For the CDR3, the DNA is TGTGCCAGCAGCTTAGGGCAGCAGTCCTACAATGAGCAGTTCTTC.

This rearrangement joins TRBV12-3 or TRBV12-4 to TRBJ2-7, with a possible D match to TRBD2 (6 bases). The V end was cut by 7 bases, the J end by 5 bases, with 12 bases between. The CDR3 is 12 amino acids. The CDR3 reads CASTIGLHEQYF. CDR3 DNA: TGTGCCAGCACGATTGGACTACACGAGCAGTACTTC.

V is TRBV24-1 and J is TRBJ1-1, with D perhaps matching TRBD1 (6 bases). Between the trimmed V and J ends, which lost 2 bases and 11 bases, there was a span of 14 bases. The CDR3 is 13 residues long. The germline V gene encodes CDR1 KGHDR and CDR2 SFDVKD. CDR3 sequence: CATSDSHRDEAFF. In nucleotides, the CDR3 is TGTGCCACCAGTGATTCACACAGGGATGAGGCTTTCTTT.

The chain has TRBV3-1 (or the pseudogene TRBV3-2) and TRBJ1-4, with D possibly TRBD1 on 5 matching bases. Germline V CDR1 and CDR2: LGHDT, YNNKEL (reference sequence). This CDR3 has 15 amino acids. V gave up 1 base and J gave up 4 bases, with 10 bases separating them. The CDR3 reads CASSQGTGLNEKLFF. The CDR3 DNA reads TGTGCCAGCAGCCAAGGAACAGGCCTTAATGAAAAACTGTTTTTT.

This sequence joins TRBV6-2 or TRBV6-3 and TRBJ2-5, with 8 positions matching TRBD2. This CDR3 contains 13 residues. Germline CDR1 MNHEY, CDR2 SVGEGT. Unmatched junction bases numbered 2, after V lost 6 bases and J lost 2 bases. CDR3 region: CASRPSGQETQYF. CDR3 bases: TGTGCCAGCAGACCTAGCGGGCAAGAGACCCAGTACTTC.

The chain links TRBV5-4 to TRBJ1-1, with D unresolved. The CDR3 spans 14 residues. From germline, CDR1 is SGHNT and CDR2 YYREEE (reference sequence). Trimming took off 3 bases at V and 1 base at J, with 10 bases between the two ends. CDR3 protein: CASSSGFKNTEAFF. The CDR3 DNA follows: TGTGCCAGCAGCTCGGGATTCAAGAACACTGAAGCTTTCTTT.

This chain joins TRBV7-2 and TRBJ2-3; no clear D gene. Germline CDR1 and CDR2: SGHTA and FQGNSA. CDR3 length equals 15 residues. V was shortened by 2 bases and J by 3 bases, with 12 bases between the two germline ends. The CDR3 DNA sequence: TGTGCCAGCAGCTTAATGTCCGGGCTTACAGATACGCAGTATTTT. Translating gives CASSLMSGLTDTQYF.